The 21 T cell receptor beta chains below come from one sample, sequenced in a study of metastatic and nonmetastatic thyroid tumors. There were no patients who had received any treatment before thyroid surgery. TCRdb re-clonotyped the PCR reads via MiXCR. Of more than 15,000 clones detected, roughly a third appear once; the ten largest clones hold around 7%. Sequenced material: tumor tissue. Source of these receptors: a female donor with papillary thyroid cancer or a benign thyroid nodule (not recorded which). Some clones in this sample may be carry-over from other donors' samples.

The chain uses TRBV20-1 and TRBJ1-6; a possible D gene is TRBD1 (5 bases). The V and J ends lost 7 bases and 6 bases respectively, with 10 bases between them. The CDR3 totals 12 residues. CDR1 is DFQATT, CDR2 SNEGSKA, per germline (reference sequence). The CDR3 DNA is TGCAGTGTAGGGGAGGTTAATTCACCCCTCCACTTT. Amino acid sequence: CSVGEVNSPLHF.

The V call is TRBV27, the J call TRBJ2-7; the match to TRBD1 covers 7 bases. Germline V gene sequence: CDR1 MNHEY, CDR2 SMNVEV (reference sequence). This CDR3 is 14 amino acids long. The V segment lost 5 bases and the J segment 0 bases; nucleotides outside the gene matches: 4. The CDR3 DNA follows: TGTGCCAGCAGTCCACACAGGGGCTCCTACGAGCAGTACTTC. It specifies CASSPHRGSYEQYF.

CDR3 residues: CASSQDLVQGGSPLHF. CDR3 DNA sequence: TGTGCCAGCAGCCAAGATCTGGTACAGGGAGGCTCACCCCTCCACTTT. The J gene is TRBJ1-6, the V gene TRBV4-2; tentatively, D is TRBD1 (6 bases). CDR3 length equals 16 residues. Trimming left V 0 bases short and J 10 bases short, with 16 bases between. The germline V gene has CDR1 LGHNA and CDR2 YNFKEQ.

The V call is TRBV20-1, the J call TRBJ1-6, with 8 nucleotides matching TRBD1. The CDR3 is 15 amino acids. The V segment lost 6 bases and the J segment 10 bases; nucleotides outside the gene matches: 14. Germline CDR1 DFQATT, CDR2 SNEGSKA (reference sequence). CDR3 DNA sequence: TGCAGTGCAGGAAGGCAGGGGGCTGTTCTCTCACCCCTCCACTTT. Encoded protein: CSAGRQGAVLSPLHF.

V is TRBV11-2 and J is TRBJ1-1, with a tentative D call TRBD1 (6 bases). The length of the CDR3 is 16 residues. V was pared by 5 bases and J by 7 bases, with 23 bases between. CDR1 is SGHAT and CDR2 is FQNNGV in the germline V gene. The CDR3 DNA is TGTGCCAGCAGCCGGGGGGGCCGGGTGTTACGGGATGAAGCTTTCTTT. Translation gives CASSRGGRVLRDEAFF.

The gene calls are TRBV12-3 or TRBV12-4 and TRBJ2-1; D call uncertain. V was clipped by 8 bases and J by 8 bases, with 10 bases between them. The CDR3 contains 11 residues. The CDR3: CASSLNDEQFF. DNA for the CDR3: TGTGCCAGCTCTCTTAACGATGAGCAGTTCTTC.

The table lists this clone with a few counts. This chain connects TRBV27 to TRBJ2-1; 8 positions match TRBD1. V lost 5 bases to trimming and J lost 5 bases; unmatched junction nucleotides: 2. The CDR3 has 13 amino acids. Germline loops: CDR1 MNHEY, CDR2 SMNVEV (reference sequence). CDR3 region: CASSRDRNNEQFF. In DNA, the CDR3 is TGTGCCAGCAGTCGGGACAGGAACAATGAGCAGTTCTTC.

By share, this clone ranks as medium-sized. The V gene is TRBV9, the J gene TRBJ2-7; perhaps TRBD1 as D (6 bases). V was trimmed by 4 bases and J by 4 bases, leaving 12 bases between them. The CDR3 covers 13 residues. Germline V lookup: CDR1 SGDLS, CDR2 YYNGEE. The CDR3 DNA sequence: TGTGCCAGCAGCACCCTACAGGGATACGAGCAGTACTTC. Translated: CASSTLQGYEQYF.

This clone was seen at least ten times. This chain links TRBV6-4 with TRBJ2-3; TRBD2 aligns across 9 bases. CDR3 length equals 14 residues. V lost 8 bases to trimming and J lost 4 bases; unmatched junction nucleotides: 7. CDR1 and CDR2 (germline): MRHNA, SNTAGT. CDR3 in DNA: TGTGCCAGCGGTGTAGCGGGGGAAGCAGATACGCAGTATTTT. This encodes CASGVAGEADTQYF.

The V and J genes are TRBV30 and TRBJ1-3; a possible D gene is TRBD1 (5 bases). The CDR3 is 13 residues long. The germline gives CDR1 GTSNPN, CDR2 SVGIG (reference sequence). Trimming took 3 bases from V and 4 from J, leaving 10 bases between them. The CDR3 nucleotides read TGTGCCTGGAGCCAGGGAGTGGGAAACACCATATATTTT. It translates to CAWSQGVGNTIYF.

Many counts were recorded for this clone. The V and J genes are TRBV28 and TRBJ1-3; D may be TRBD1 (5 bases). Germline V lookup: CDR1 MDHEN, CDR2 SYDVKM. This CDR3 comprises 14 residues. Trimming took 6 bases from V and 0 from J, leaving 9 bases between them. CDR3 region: CASRLGGSGNTIYF. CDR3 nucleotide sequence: TGTGCCAGCAGATTGGGGGGCTCTGGAAACACCATATATTTT.

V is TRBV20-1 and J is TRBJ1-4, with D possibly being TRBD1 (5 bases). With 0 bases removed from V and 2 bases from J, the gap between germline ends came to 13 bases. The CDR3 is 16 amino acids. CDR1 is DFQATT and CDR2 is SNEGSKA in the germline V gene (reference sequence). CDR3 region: CSARDARRGTNEKLFF. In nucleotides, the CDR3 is TGCAGTGCTAGAGATGCCCGGAGGGGCACTAATGAAAAACTGTTTTTT.

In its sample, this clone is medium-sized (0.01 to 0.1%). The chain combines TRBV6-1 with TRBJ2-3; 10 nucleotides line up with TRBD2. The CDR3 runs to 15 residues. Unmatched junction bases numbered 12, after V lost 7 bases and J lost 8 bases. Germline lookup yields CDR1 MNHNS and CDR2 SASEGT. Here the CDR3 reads CASKQEIRLAGTQYF. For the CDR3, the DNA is TGTGCCAGCAAACAAGAAATAAGACTAGCGGGTACGCAGTATTTT.

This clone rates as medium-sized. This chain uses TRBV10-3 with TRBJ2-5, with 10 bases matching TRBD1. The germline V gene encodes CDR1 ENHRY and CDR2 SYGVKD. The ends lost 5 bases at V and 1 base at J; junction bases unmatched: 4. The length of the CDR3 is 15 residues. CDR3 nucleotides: TGTGCCATCAGTCGGGGACAGGGGCGCCAAGAGACCCAGTACTTC. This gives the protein CAISRGQGRQETQYF.

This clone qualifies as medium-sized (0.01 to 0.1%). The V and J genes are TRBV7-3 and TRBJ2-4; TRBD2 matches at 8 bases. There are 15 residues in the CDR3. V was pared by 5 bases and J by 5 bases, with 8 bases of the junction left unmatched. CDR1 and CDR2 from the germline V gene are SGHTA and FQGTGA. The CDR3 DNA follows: TGTGCCAGCAGCCTAGGGTACGGGGGGGAAAACATTCAGTACTTC. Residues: CASSLGYGGENIQYF.

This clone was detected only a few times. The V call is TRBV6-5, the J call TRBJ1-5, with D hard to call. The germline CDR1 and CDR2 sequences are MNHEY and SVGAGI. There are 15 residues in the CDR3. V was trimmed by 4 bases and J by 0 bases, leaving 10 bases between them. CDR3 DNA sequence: TGTGCCAGCAGTTCCTTACAGAATAGCAATCAGCCCCAGCATTTT. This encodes CASSSLQNSNQPQHF.

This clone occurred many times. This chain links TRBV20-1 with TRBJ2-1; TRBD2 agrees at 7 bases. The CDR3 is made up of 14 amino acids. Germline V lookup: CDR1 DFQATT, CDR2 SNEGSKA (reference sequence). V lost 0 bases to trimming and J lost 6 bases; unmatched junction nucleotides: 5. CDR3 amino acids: CSARDQGGANEQFF. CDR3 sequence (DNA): TGCAGTGCTAGAGATCAGGGAGGGGCCAATGAGCAGTTCTTC.

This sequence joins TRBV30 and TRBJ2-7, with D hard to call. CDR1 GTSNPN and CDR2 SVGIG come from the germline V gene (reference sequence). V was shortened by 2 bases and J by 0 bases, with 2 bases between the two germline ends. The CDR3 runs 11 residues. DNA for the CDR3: TGTGCCTGGAGTTACTCCTACGAGCAGTACTTC. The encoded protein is CAWSYSYEQYF. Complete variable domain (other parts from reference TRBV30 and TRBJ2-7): SQTIHQWPATLVQPVGSPLSLECTVEGTSNPNLYWYRQAAGRGLQLLFYSVGIGQISSEVPQNLSASRPQDRQFILSSKKLLLSDSGFYLCAWSYSYEQYFGPGTRLTVT.

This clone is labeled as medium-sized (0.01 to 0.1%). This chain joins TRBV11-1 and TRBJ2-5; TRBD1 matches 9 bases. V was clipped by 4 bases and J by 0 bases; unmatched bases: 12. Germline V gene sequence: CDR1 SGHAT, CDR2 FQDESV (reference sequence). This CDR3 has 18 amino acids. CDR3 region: CASSSPGTGSWYQETQYF. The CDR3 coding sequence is TGTGCCAGCAGCTCCCCGGGGACAGGGTCGTGGTACCAAGAGACCCAGTACTTC.

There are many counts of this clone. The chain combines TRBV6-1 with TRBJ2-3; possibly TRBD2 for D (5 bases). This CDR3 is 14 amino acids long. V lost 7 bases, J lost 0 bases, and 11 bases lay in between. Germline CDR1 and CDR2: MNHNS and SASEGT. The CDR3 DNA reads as TGTGCCAGCATTCGAGGGCTCAGCACAGATACGCAGTATTTT. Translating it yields CASIRGLSTDTQYF.

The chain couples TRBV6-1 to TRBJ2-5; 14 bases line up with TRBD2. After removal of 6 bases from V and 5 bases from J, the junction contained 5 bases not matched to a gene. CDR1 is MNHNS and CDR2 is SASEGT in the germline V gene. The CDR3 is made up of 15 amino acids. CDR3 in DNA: TGTGCCAGCAGCCAGGGACTAGCGGGGGCCGAGACCCAGTACTTC. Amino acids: CASSQGLAGAETQYF.